Detailed here is one T cell receptor (beta chain). This entry comes from a study of graft-versus-host responses after intestinal transplantation. The data were produced by immunoSEQ multiplex PCR, yet TCRdb's version contains in-frame clones alone and is incomplete. Of about 43,000 clones in the sample, roughly 95% were seen once. This CDR3 is 16 amino acids long. Looked up from germline, CDR1 is LGHNA and CDR2 is YNFKEQ. Trimming removed 0 bases from V and 4 bases from J, with 13 bases in between. The source is a human patient who received an intestinal transplant, so some T cells may come from the graft donor. This sample comprised PBMCs, obtained roughly 51 weeks after intestinal transplant. The chain combines TRBV4-2 with TRBJ2-1, with D possibly TRBD1 on 5 matching bases. CDR3 sequence reads: CASSQDWAGLYNEQFF. CDR3 coding DNA: TGTGCCAGCAGCCAAGATTGGGCAGGGTTGTACAATGAGCAGTTCTTC.